This T cell receptor (beta chain) comes out of a study of shared clonotypes between healthy human individuals. Overall study: In total, the donors were a couple of women and a few men aged 18 to 49.

V was trimmed by 2 bases and J by 9 bases, leaving 11 bases between them. Per germline, CDR1 MDHEN and CDR2 SYDVKM. The CDR3 is 13 residues long. Recent vaccinations or acute infections were absent in the healthy HIV-negative adult donors. Generated by immunoSEQ multiplex PCR, the TCRdb table keeps only in-frame clones and is missing some. The repertoire holds under 600,000 clones, with roughly 79% as singletons. For this clone: No antigen is known for it.

Study-wide results and caveats: Clonotype sharing among donors, it was expected, would be affected by sequencing depth.

This TCR derives from a woman between 40 and 50 years old in good health. Some clones in this sample may be carry-over from other donors' samples. The chain recombines TRBV28 with TRBJ1-5; D may be TRBD1 (6 bases). The sample comprised PBMCs. The CDR3 region has the DNA TGTGCCAGCAGTTTAGTAGGGGGTCTGCCCCAGCATTTT. It is translated as CASSLVGGLPQHF.